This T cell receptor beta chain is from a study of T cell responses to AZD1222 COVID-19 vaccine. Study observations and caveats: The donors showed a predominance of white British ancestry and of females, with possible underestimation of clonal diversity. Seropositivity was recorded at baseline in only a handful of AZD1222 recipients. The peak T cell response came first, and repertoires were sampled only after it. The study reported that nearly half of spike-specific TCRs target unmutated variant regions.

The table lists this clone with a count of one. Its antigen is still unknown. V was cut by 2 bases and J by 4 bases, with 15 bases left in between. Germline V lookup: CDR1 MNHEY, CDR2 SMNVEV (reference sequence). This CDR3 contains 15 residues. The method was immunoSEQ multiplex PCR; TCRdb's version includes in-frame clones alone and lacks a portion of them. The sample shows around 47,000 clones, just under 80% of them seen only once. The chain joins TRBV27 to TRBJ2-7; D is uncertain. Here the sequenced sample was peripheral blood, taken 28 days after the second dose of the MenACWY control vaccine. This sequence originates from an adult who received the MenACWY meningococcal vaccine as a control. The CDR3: CASSLTPPVRYEQYF. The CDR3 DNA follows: TGTGCCAGCAGTTTAACACCCCCGGTAAGGTACGAGCAGTACTTC.